This TCR beta chain derives from a study of cytomegalovirus exposure and HLA in healthy donors. About the research overall: Genetic ancestry analysis placed around four fifths of the roughly 400 donors that were genotyped in the Caucasian-associated cluster.

Whole-study findings and limits: Per a prior analysis, the majority of TCR beta V segments were productive roughly 87% or roughly 30% of the time. Rarity characterized most TCR sequences, yet some public TCRs appeared in many donors. In a later analysis, common viral pathogens appeared linked to several of the most significant clusters.

The ends were cut back, 5 bases at V and 4 bases at J, with 9 bases in the middle. Germline V lookup: CDR1 MDHEN, CDR2 SYDVKM. This CDR3 is built from 13 residues. On this clone itself: Its antigen remains unidentified.

Both 60 Vbeta primers and 13 Jbeta primers went into the PCR. The data were produced by immunoSEQ multiplex PCR, yet TCRdb's version contains in-frame clones alone and is incomplete. The sample consists of more than 80,000 clones, 81% of them appearing once. The receptor comes from a girl aged 2-10 years in good health and CMV-seropositive. The V and J genes are TRBV28 and TRBJ1-3; unclear D gene. Input material: PBMCs. In DNA form, the CDR3 reads TGTGCCAGCAGTGCCCATCAGGGAAACACCATATATTTT. It encodes CASSAHQGNTIYF.